The clone carrying this T cell receptor (beta chain) showed up many times. Its antigen is not known. TCRdb reprocessed the 5' RACE reads with MiXCR, giving one entry per CDR3 protein. The sample lists 200,000 to 300,000 distinct CDR3 sequences, roughly a tenth occurring once. This sample is part of a study of CD8 T cells in ankylosing spondylitis. Study outcomes and limitations: Disease-associated clones were CD8+ and fairly uncommon in peripheral blood.

The CDR3 extends over 14 amino acids. Germline V gene lookup returns CDR1 SGHTA and CDR2 FQGNSA. The germline V and J ends were trimmed by 8 bases and 7 bases, with 18 bases remaining between them. Sequenced material: blood, either unsorted or a sorted T cell fraction (not recorded which). V and J are TRBV7-2 and TRBJ2-1; D is possibly TRBD2 (6 bases). The TCR was taken from a male donor with ankylosing spondylitis or in good health (not recorded which). The chain's CDR3 is CASQYPGLDNEQFF. The CDR3 nucleotides read TGTGCCAGCCAGTATCCGGGACTGGATAATGAGCAGTTCTTC.